These 27 T cell receptor beta chains originate from one sample sequenced in a study of blood T cell repertoires in COVID-19. Using immunoSEQ multiplex PCR, the repertoire was profiled, and TCRdb retains in-frame clones only, with some absent. The sample yields about 63,000 clones, 70% to 80% seen once. The sequencing input was peripheral blood. Source of these receptors: a woman older than 75 with acute or convalescent COVID-19.

The V call is TRBV4-2, the J call TRBJ2-7, with 7 bases that match TRBD2. With 2 bases clipped from V and 0 bases from J, the junction kept 1 base outside the gene matches. There are 14 residues in the CDR3. From germline, CDR1 is LGHNA and CDR2 YNFKEQ. The CDR3 loop is CASSQRGVSYEQYF. The DNA for the CDR3 is TGTGCCAGCAGCCAACGGGGGGTCTCCTACGAGCAGTACTTC.

This sequence joins TRBV18 and TRBJ2-3; 8 bases are shared with TRBD2. Germline V gene lookup returns CDR1 KGHSH and CDR2 LQKENI. V lost 2 bases and J lost 3; bases outside the gene matches: 4. The CDR3 consists of 15 residues. CDR3 coding DNA: TGTGCCAGCTCACCATATAGCGGGACGACAGATACGCAGTATTTT. Its translation: CASSPYSGTTDTQYF.

The rearrangement links TRBV3-1 (or the pseudogene TRBV3-2) to TRBJ1-4; D might be TRBD1 (6 bases). V was clipped by 3 bases and J by 2 bases, with 10 bases between them. The V gene's germline CDR1 is LGHDT and CDR2 YNNKEL (reference sequence). The CDR3 length is 15 residues. The CDR3 loop reads CASSHRRGTNEKLFF. As DNA, the CDR3 is TGTGCCAGCAGCCACCGCAGGGGCACTAATGAAAAACTGTTTTTT.

The CDR3 spells CASSLRGYNEQFF. CDR3 DNA: TGCGCCAGCAGTCTCAGGGGGTACAATGAGCAGTTCTTC. The genes are TRBV5-1 and TRBJ2-1, with 7 bases that match TRBD1. The germline gives CDR1 SGHRS, CDR2 YFSETQ. The CDR3 contains 13 residues. After removal of 5 bases from V and 4 bases from J, the junction contained 3 bases not matched to a gene.

This rearrangement joins TRBV28 to TRBJ2-2; 16 bases fit TRBD2. The V gene end was trimmed by 8 bases and the J gene end by 5 bases; junction bases not matched to a gene: 11. The CDR3 totals 18 residues. CDR1 MDHEN and CDR2 SYDVKM come from the germline V gene. CDR3 coding DNA: TGTGCCAGCGCCAAACCGGGACTAGCGGGAGGGGCAACCGGGGAGCTGTTTTTT. Translated, it gives CASAKPGLAGGATGELFF.

V is TRBV28 and J is TRBJ1-1; D not resolved. With 5 bases removed from V and 1 base from J, the gap between germline ends came to 17 bases. Germline lookup yields CDR1 MDHEN and CDR2 SYDVKM. This CDR3 has 16 amino acids. The CDR3 DNA reads TGTGCCAGCAGTGTTATTCATGGACGGGGGAACACTGAAGCTTTCTTT. Amino acid sequence: CASSVIHGRGNTEAFF.

The chain combines TRBV28 with TRBJ2-5, with TRBD2 identical over 8 bases. The V gene's germline CDR1 is MDHEN and CDR2 SYDVKM. V was pared by 5 bases and J by 2 bases, with 13 bases of the junction left unmatched. The CDR3 is 17 residues long. The CDR3 sequence is CASSPPGRTSRQETQYF. CDR3 bases: TGTGCCAGCAGTCCCCCCGGTCGGACTAGCAGACAAGAGACCCAGTACTTC.

This clone was observed a handful of times. The rearrangement links TRBV19 to TRBJ2-3; 12 bases map to TRBD2. Germline CDR1 is LNHDA and CDR2 is SQIVND (reference sequence). The ends lost 5 bases at V and 6 bases at J; junction bases unmatched: 6. The CDR3 spans 15 residues. The CDR3 DNA reads TGTGCCAGTAGTCGGACTAGCGGGACATTGGATACGCAGTATTTT. This sequence encodes CASSRTSGTLDTQYF.

The V call is TRBV18, the J call TRBJ1-2; 12 bases agree with TRBD1. V shed 0 bases and J 4 bases; nucleotides not matched to a gene: 3. The germline V gene has CDR1 KGHSH and CDR2 LQKENI. This CDR3 comprises 16 residues. The CDR3 protein is CASSPPSGQGAYGYTF. Here the CDR3 DNA reads TGTGCCAGCTCACCACCGTCGGGACAGGGGGCCTATGGCTACACCTTC. The entire variable domain, with the rest obtained from reference TRBV18 and TRBJ1-2, is as follows: NAGVMQNPRHLVRRRGQEARLRCSPMKGHSHVYWYRQLPEEGLKFMVYLQKENIIDESGMPKERFSAEFPKEGPSILRIQQVVRGDSAAYFCASSPPSGQGAYGYTFGSGTRLTVV.

The V call is TRBV18, the J call TRBJ2-1; 12 bases line up with TRBD2. With V trimmed by 3 bases and J by 5 bases, 8 bases remained unmatched. This CDR3 is 17 amino acids long. Germline CDR1 reads KGHSH; CDR2 reads LQKENI. The CDR3 DNA sequence: TGTGCCAGCTCACCCATGACTAGCGGGAGCCCCAACAATGAGCAGTTCTTC. This gives the protein CASSPMTSGSPNNEQFF.

The V call is TRBV28, the J call TRBJ1-1, with 7 nucleotides matching TRBD1. CDR3 size: 13 residues. Germline lookup yields CDR1 MDHEN and CDR2 SYDVKM. J gave up 1 base and V 8 bases, and 4 bases lay outside the gene matches. CDR3 coding DNA: TGTGCCAGCTCGGGACAGCCGAACACTGAAGCTTTCTTT. Its protein is CASSGQPNTEAFF.

The rearrangement joins TRBV5-8 to TRBJ2-5; unclear D gene. The V end lost 2 bases, the J end lost 7 bases, and 9 bases lay between the germline ends. The CDR3 spans 12 residues. Germline-derived CDR1 and CDR2 are SGHTS and YDEGEE. CDR3 coding DNA: TGTGCCAGCAGCTTTATATTCGGGACCCAGTACTTC. Its protein is CASSFIFGTQYF.

V usage is TRBV6-5 and J usage is TRBJ1-4; no firm D call. CDR1 is MNHEY, CDR2 SVGAGI, per germline. CDR3 size: 13 residues. With 6 bases removed from V and 6 bases from J, the gap between germline ends came to 11 bases. The CDR3 sequence: CASSLIADEKLFF. Written as DNA, the CDR3 is TGTGCCAGCAGCCTAATTGCCGATGAAAAACTGTTTTTT.

This chain joins TRBV30 and TRBJ2-7, with 8 bases lining up with TRBD2. The germline V gene has CDR1 GTSNPN and CDR2 SVGIG (reference sequence). V trimming: 1 base; J trimming: 4 bases; junction bases outside the gene matches: 3. The CDR3 sequence is 13 residues long. CDR3: CAWSGLAGYEQYF. CDR3 bases: TGTGCCTGGAGTGGGCTAGCGGGTTACGAGCAGTACTTC.

The rearrangement links TRBV4-2 to TRBJ1-3, with 7 nucleotides matching TRBD1. Germline CDR1 and CDR2: LGHNA and YNFKEQ. This CDR3 contains 17 residues. The J segment lost 4 bases and the V segment lost 3 bases, leaving 12 bases of the junction unmatched. The DNA of the CDR3 is TGTGCCAGCAGCCACACTCAGGGGGGTGCACAGGGAAACACCATATATTTT. This encodes CASSHTQGGAQGNTIYF.

The V gene is TRBV28, the J gene TRBJ2-3; D perhaps matches TRBD1 (5 bases). The germline gives CDR1 MDHEN, CDR2 SYDVKM. V lost 3 bases, J lost 4 bases, and 11 bases lay in between. This CDR3 is 14 amino acids long. The CDR3 here is CASSFYSTADTQYF. The CDR3 nucleotides read TGTGCCAGCAGTTTCTACTCGACAGCAGATACGCAGTATTTT.

This clone has only one observation. This rearrangement joins TRBV25-1 to TRBJ1-2, with D unresolved. Between the trimmed V and J ends, which lost 5 bases and 7 bases, there was a span of 11 bases. CDR3 length: 12 amino acids. Looked up from germline, CDR1 is MGHDK and CDR2 is SYGVNS. The CDR3 sequence is CASSSQAFGYTF. CDR3 bases: TGTGCCAGCAGTTCGCAGGCCTTTGGCTACACCTTC.

This chain joins TRBV3-1 (or the pseudogene TRBV3-2) and TRBJ2-2; 7 nucleotides align to TRBD2. After removal of 0 bases from V and 0 bases from J, the junction contained 7 bases not matched to a gene. The length of the CDR3 is 18 residues. The germline V gene has CDR1 LGHDT and CDR2 YNNKEL (reference sequence). The CDR3, as DNA: TGTGCCAGCAGCCAAGAGGGTGCGGGAGCGGCGAACACCGGGGAGCTGTTTTTT. This encodes CASSQEGAGAANTGELFF.

The J gene is TRBJ2-5, the V gene TRBV7-2, with 7 bases matching TRBD1. There are 14 residues in the CDR3. CDR1 SGHTA and CDR2 FQGNSA come from the germline V gene. J was trimmed by 4 bases and V by 1 base; bases with no gene match: 3. The CDR3 here is CASSLGAGGETQYF. CDR3 in DNA: TGTGCCAGCAGCTTAGGGGCAGGGGGAGAGACCCAGTACTTC.

This chain joins TRBV18 and TRBJ2-6; 9 bases agree with TRBD1. The V and J ends lost 6 bases and 13 bases, in that order; junction bases with no gene match: 31. Germline CDR1 KGHSH, CDR2 LQKENI. CDR3 length: 21 residues. The CDR3 is CASSPPQRVDRTGAVPGVLTF. The CDR3 DNA is TGTGCCAGCTCTCCCCCCCAGCGGGTCGATCGGACAGGGGCAGTCCCCGGGGTCCTGACTTTC.

The rearrangement links TRBV20-1 to TRBJ2-3; 10 bases are shared with TRBD2. V lost 3 bases, J lost 6 bases, and 9 bases stayed unmatched. Germline CDR1 DFQATT, CDR2 SNEGSKA (reference sequence). The CDR3 loop spans 15 amino acids. The CDR3 loop reads CSASGRTSGQDTQYF. DNA of the CDR3: TGCAGTGCTAGTGGTCGGACTAGCGGCCAGGATACGCAGTATTTT.

The chain has TRBV28 and TRBJ2-4; TRBD2 matches at 8 bases. Trimming took 3 bases from V and 2 from J; bases not matched to a gene: 12. The CDR3 consists of 18 residues. CDR1 MDHEN and CDR2 SYDVKM come from the germline V gene. This CDR3 reads CASSFGLSGRRSKNIQYF. In nucleotides, the CDR3 is TGTGCCAGCAGTTTCGGATTGAGCGGGAGACGGTCCAAAAACATTCAGTACTTC.

Written as DNA, the CDR3 is TGTGCCAGCAGCTTCGACAGTTCGGAGACCCAGTACTTC. Translation: CASSFDSSETQYF. This chain uses TRBV7-2 with TRBJ2-5; D perhaps matches TRBD1 (5 bases). This CDR3 is 13 amino acids long. The germline V and J ends were trimmed by 3 bases and 5 bases, with 10 bases remaining between them. Germline V gene data show CDR1 as SGHTA and CDR2 as FQGNSA.

This clone was recorded once. The chain carries TRBV7-9 and TRBJ2-1; D is perhaps TRBD2 (6 bases). The CDR3 consists of 18 residues. Germline loops: CDR1 SEHNR, CDR2 FQNEAQ (reference sequence). V shed 3 bases and J shed 2 bases, with 20 bases lying between them. CDR3 amino acids: CASSLPEGRQETYNEQFF. The DNA for the CDR3 is TGTGCCAGCAGCTTGCCGGAGGGCAGGCAAGAGACCTACAATGAGCAGTTCTTC.

This clone was recorded once. This chain links TRBV27 with TRBJ2-3; 10 bases agree with TRBD1. CDR3 length: 13 amino acids. Germline V gives CDR1 MNHEY, CDR2 SMNVEV (reference sequence). Trimming cost V 10 bases and J 4 bases; bases outside gene matches: 5. CDR3 nucleotides: TGTGCCATTGCGACAGGGGGCGCAGATACGCAGTATTTT. Amino acid sequence: CAIATGGADTQYF.

The gene calls are TRBV30 and TRBJ2-7; 7 bases are shared with TRBD1. V gave up 8 bases and J gave up 3 bases; unmatched junction bases: 13. The CDR3 consists of 14 residues. CDR1 is GTSNPN, CDR2 SVGIG, per germline (reference sequence). CDR3 residues: CAGFRGTEVYEQYF. The CDR3 region has the DNA TGTGCCGGTTTTCGTGGGACAGAGGTCTACGAGCAGTACTTC.

The chain links TRBV6-6 to TRBJ1-5; D gene uncertain. CDR3 size: 14 residues. Between the trimmed V and J ends, which lost 0 bases and 4 bases, there was a span of 7 bases. CDR1 is MNHNY, CDR2 SVGAGI, per germline (reference sequence). This CDR3 is CASSYSAPNQPQHF. The CDR3, as DNA: TGTGCCAGCAGTTACTCGGCTCCGAATCAGCCCCAGCATTTT.